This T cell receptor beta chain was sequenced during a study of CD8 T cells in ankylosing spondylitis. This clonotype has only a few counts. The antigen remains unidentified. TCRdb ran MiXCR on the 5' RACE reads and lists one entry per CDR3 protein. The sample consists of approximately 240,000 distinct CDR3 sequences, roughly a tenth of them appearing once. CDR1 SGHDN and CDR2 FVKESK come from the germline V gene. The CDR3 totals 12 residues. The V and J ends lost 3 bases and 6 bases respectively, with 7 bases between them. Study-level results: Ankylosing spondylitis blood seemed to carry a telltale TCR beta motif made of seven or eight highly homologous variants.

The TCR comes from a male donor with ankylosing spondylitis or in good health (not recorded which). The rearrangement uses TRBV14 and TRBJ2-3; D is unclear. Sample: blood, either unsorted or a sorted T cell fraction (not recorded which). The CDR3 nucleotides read TGTGCCAGCAGCCAGGATATGGATACGCAGTATTTT. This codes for CASSQDMDTQYF.